The 18 T cell receptor beta chains in this list originate from one sample, sequenced in a study of blood T cell repertoires in COVID-19. TCRdb's copy holds only in-frame clones and misses some; the assay was immunoSEQ multiplex PCR. The repertoire holds some 670,000 clones, with around 90% as singletons. Sequenced material: peripheral blood. These receptor sequences come from a young woman with acute or convalescent COVID-19.

V gene TRBV19 combines with J gene TRBJ1-5; TRBD1 matches 9 bases. V gave up 6 bases and J gave up 6 bases; unmatched junction bases: 3. From germline, CDR1 is LNHDA and CDR2 SQIVND (reference sequence). The CDR3 runs 13 residues. DNA for the CDR3: TGTGCCAGTAGGGACAGGGGTGGTCAGCCCCAGCATTTT. Protein sequence: CASRDRGGQPQHF.

This clone was observed a few times. The chain couples TRBV5-5 to TRBJ1-5; D unclear. In germline, CDR1 is SGHKS, CDR2 YYEKEE (reference sequence). Between the trimmed V and J ends, which lost 0 bases and 6 bases, there was a span of 7 bases. The CDR3 contains 13 residues. The CDR3 loop is CASSLVGFQPQHF. CDR3 nucleotides: TGTGCCAGCAGCTTGGTCGGGTTTCAGCCCCAGCATTTT.

The chain links TRBV4-1 to TRBJ1-2, with 7 bases aligning to TRBD1. The germline V gene has CDR1 MGHRA and CDR2 YSYEKL. V was pared by 1 base and J by 4 bases, with 12 bases of the junction left unmatched. There are 17 residues in the CDR3. CDR3 sequence: CASSQGDLRGTVYGYTF. Written as DNA, the CDR3 is TGCGCCAGCAGCCAAGGGGACCTCAGGGGGACAGTCTATGGCTACACCTTC.

The rearrangement uses TRBV6-1 and TRBJ1-1; D remains unclear. Germline assignment: CDR1 MNHNS and CDR2 SASEGT. The CDR3 length is 13 residues. Deletions cut 3 bases from V and 7 bases from J, with 12 bases between. CDR3 in DNA: TGTGCCAGCAGTGAGCGGTCCGCCCTTGAAGCTTTCTTT. Translating it yields CASSERSALEAFF.

This clone occurred once. The J gene is TRBJ1-1, the V gene TRBV6-5; 8 positions match TRBD1. CDR3 length: 13 amino acids. V was clipped by 7 bases and J by 5 bases; unmatched bases: 6. CDR1 and CDR2 (germline): MNHEY, SVGAGI. This CDR3 reads CASTLHRGTEAFF. The CDR3 region has the DNA TGTGCCAGCACCCTGCACAGGGGGACTGAAGCTTTCTTT.

V usage is TRBV19 and J usage is TRBJ1-5; 8 bases fit TRBD1. V gave up 7 bases and J gave up 1 base; unmatched junction bases: 6. The CDR3 is 15 amino acids. Germline CDR1 reads LNHDA; CDR2 reads SQIVND (reference sequence). Written as DNA, the CDR3 is TGTGCCAGTACCACAACAGGGGGGAGCAATCAGCCCCAGCATTTT. Amino acids: CASTTTGGSNQPQHF.

This clone was picked up one time. Within the sample, other DNA sequences also encode this same CDR3. The genes are TRBV5-1 and TRBJ1-1, with D possibly TRBD1 on 5 matching bases. Trimming stripped 1 base from V and 0 bases from J, with 7 bases between. This CDR3 contains 14 residues. The germline V gene encodes CDR1 SGHRS and CDR2 YFSETQ. DNA of the CDR3: TGCGCCAGCAGCTTGACAGGTGTGAACACTGAAGCTTTCTTT. This codes for CASSLTGVNTEAFF.

This clone has a single count. CDR3 sequence (DNA): TGCGCCAGCAGCTACGGACAGGCATACGAGCAGTACTTC. As protein: CASSYGQAYEQYF. V usage is TRBV5-1 and J usage is TRBJ2-7; TRBD1 aligns across 7 bases. Trimming removed 3 bases from V and 4 bases from J; junction bases left unmatched: 4. CDR1 is SGHRS, CDR2 YFSETQ, per germline. The CDR3 covers 13 residues.

V gene TRBV7-7 combines with J gene TRBJ2-5; D is perhaps TRBD1 (6 bases). This CDR3 spans 15 amino acids. Germline V gives CDR1 SSHAT, CDR2 FNYEAQ (reference sequence). With 1 base removed from V and 4 bases from J, the gap between germline ends came to 13 bases. CDR3 sequence (DNA): TGTGCCAGCAGCTTAGTACAGGGTTGGGGAGAGACCCAGTACTTC. Its protein is CASSLVQGWGETQYF.

The CDR3: CASSARDSLRDYEQYF. Written as DNA, the CDR3 is TGTGCCAGCAGCGCCCGGGACAGCCTTAGGGACTACGAGCAGTACTTC. The chain has TRBV5-5 and TRBJ2-7, with 7 bases matching TRBD1. There are 16 residues in the CDR3. Trimming at V came to 4 bases and at J to 3 bases, leaving 13 bases not matched to a gene. The germline gives CDR1 SGHKS, CDR2 YYEKEE (reference sequence). Filled out from reference TRBV5-5 and TRBJ2-7, the complete variable domain reads DAGVTQSPTHLIKTRGQQVTLRCSPISGHKSVSWYQQVLGQGPQFIFQYYEKEERGRGNFPDRFSARQFPNYSSELNVNALLLGDSALYLCASSARDSLRDYEQYFGPGTRLTVT.

This chain uses TRBV27 with TRBJ2-5; D perhaps matches TRBD2 (6 bases). Germline V gives CDR1 MNHEY, CDR2 SMNVEV (reference sequence). The CDR3 contains 15 residues. V lost 10 bases and J lost 0, with 18 bases in between. The CDR3 reads CATGRDFSYQETQYF. Written as DNA, the CDR3 is TGTGCCACCGGCCGGGACTTCTCGTACCAAGAGACCCAGTACTTC.

This clone was picked up one time. V gene TRBV6-1 combines with J gene TRBJ1-2; TRBD1 matches 7 bases. From germline, CDR1 is MNHNS and CDR2 SASEGT. This CDR3 has 14 residues. V shed 4 bases, J shed 4 bases, and the junction held 6 bases outside the gene matches. The CDR3, as DNA: TGTGCCAGCAGTGGGGGACAGAAGTTCTATGGCTACACCTTC. This translates into CASSGGQKFYGYTF.

The CDR3 sequence is CASSHAGTELMNTEAFF. CDR3 coding DNA: TGCGCCAGCAGTCATGCGGGGACAGAACTCATGAACACTGAAGCTTTCTTT. The gene calls are TRBV23-1 and TRBJ1-1, with 7 nucleotides matching TRBD1. TRBV23-1 is an ORF, with its function uncertain. V lost 3 bases, J lost 0 bases, and 10 bases stayed unmatched. The CDR3 has 17 residues.

The V gene is TRBV7-2, the J gene TRBJ2-7; 9 positions agree with TRBD2. Germline V lookup: CDR1 SGHTA, CDR2 FQGNSA. After removal of 2 bases from V and 3 bases from J, the junction contained 5 bases not matched to a gene. The CDR3 length is 15 residues. Here the CDR3 DNA reads TGTGCCAGCAGCTTACAGCGGGGGGAAAGCTACGAGCAGTACTTC. Protein product: CASSLQRGESYEQYF.

The chain has TRBV7-2 and TRBJ2-7; a weak D match, TRBD2 (6 bases). The ends were cut back, 5 bases at V and 1 base at J, with 15 bases in the middle. The length of the CDR3 is 15 residues. Per germline, CDR1 SGHTA and CDR2 FQGNSA. CDR3 protein: CASSRIRGGSYEQYF. The DNA of the CDR3 is TGTGCCAGCAGCCGTATTAGGGGAGGTTCCTACGAGCAGTACTTC.

CDR3: CASSLSTGYYEKLFF. The CDR3, as DNA: TGTGCCAGCAGTTTATCGACAGGATATTATGAAAAACTGTTTTTT. The chain carries TRBV27 and TRBJ1-4; a weak D match, TRBD1 (6 bases). This CDR3 has 15 residues. CDR1 is MNHEY and CDR2 is SMNVEV in the germline V gene (reference sequence). V dropped 0 bases and J dropped 6 bases, with 11 bases sitting between them.

J is TRBJ1-1 and V is TRBV3-1 (or the pseudogene TRBV3-2); tentatively, D is TRBD1 (5 bases). CDR3 length: 13 residues. Germline-derived CDR1 and CDR2 are LGHDT and YNNKEL (reference sequence). Trimming took 0 bases from V and 7 from J, leaving 9 bases between them. The CDR3 spells CASSQDWDFEAFF. DNA of the CDR3: TGTGCCAGCAGCCAAGATTGGGACTTTGAAGCTTTCTTT.

The genes are TRBV12-3 or TRBV12-4 and TRBJ1-1; D gene ambiguous. Between the trimmed V and J ends, which lost 1 base and 10 bases, there was a span of 10 bases. The CDR3 consists of 12 residues. In nucleotides, the CDR3 is TGTGCCAGCAGTTTAGGTCGGGTGGGAGCTTTCTTT. Protein product: CASSLGRVGAFF.